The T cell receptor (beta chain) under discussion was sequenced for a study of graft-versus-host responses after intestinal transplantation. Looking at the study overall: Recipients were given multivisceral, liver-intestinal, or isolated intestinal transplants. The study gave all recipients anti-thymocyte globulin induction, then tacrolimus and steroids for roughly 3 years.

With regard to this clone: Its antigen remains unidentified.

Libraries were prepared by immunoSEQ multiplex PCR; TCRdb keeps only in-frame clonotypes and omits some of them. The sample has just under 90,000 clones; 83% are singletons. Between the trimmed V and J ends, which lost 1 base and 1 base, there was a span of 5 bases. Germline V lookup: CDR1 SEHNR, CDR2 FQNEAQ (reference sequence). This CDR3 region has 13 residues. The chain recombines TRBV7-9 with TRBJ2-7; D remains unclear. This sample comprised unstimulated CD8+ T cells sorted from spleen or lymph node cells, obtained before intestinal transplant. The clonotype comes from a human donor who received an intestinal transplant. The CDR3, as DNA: TGTGCCAGCAGCTTAGACAGATCCTACGAGCAGTACTTC. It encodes CASSLDRSYEQYF.